The sequence of this T cell receptor beta chain was determined in a study of blood T cell repertoires in COVID-19. Here immunoSEQ multiplex PCR was the method, and the copy in TCRdb shows in-frame clones only, minus some. Among more than 350,000 clones listed, approximately 92% were seen once. The specimen was PBMCs or T cells enriched from blood (not recorded which). This clonotype was sampled from a young man who had recovered from COVID-19.

In nucleotides, the CDR3 is TGTGCCACCAGCAGAGATAAATCCGGACTAGCAGGCACAGATACGCAGTATTTT. This sequence encodes CATSRDKSGLAGTDTQYF. The gene calls are TRBV15 and TRBJ2-3, with 8 bases matching TRBD2. The CDR3 length is 18 residues. After removal of 0 bases from V and 1 base from J, the junction contained 9 bases not matched to a gene. The germline V gene encodes CDR1 LNHNV and CDR2 YYDKDF (reference sequence).